This T cell receptor (beta chain) was retrieved from a study of Ad26.COV2.S vaccination and SARS-CoV-2 variants. Study overall: Administration of Ad26.COV2.S was intramuscular, either once or twice 56 days apart. Study results and caveats: An underestimation of total T cell responses may have resulted from the TCR breadth and depth analyses. Spike-specific TCR breadth in vaccine recipients exceeded that seen in placebo recipients.

Sequencing used immunoSEQ multiplex PCR; TCRdb keeps in-frame clones, though not all of them. The sample shows approximately 450,000 clones, around nine tenths of them seen only once. Comments on this clone: Antigen specificity is unknown.

Trimming removed 6 bases from V and 3 bases from J, with 8 bases in between. The germline V gene encodes CDR1 DFQATT and CDR2 SNEGSKA (reference sequence). CDR3 length equals 11 residues. The sample's treatment: around 19 received Ad26.COV2.S at low or high dose, single or two shots; roughly 5 received placebo; per-sample allocation not given. Vaccine and placebo recipients were sampled on day 63 after the first injection. The chain joins TRBV20-1 to TRBJ1-2, with unresolved D. The sample here was peripheral blood, taken in a trial of Ad26.COV2.S vaccine versus placebo. This TCR came from a person aged 18-60 years who received the Ad26.COV2.S COVID-19 vaccine or a placebo. The CDR3 region has the DNA TGCAGTGCAGGGTTTTACTATGGCTACACCTTC. Its protein is CSAGFYYGYTF.